Listed here are 29 T cell receptor beta chains from one sample, sequenced in a study of T cells of healthy individuals. A single record per CDR3 protein comes from TCRdb applying MiXCR to the 5' RACE reads. Of about 100,000 distinct CDR3 sequences listed, under 20% are singletons. These receptors all stem from a human donor in good health.

This clonotype appeared many times. This sequence joins TRBV3-1 and TRBJ2-2; maybe TRBD2 (5 bases). The CDR3 contains 14 residues. V shed 7 bases and J shed 3 bases, with 12 bases lying between them. Germline CDR1 LGHDT, CDR2 YNNKEL (reference sequence). The CDR3, as DNA: TGTGCCAGCACCACCGGGATCCACACCGGGGAGCTGTTTTTT. It specifies CASTTGIHTGELFF.

In its sample, this clonotype was seen a few times. This rearrangement joins TRBV29-1 to TRBJ2-5; D possibly uses TRBD1 or TRBD2 (5 bases each). From germline, CDR1 is SQVTM and CDR2 ANQGSEA. V was shortened by 3 bases and J by 4 bases, with 9 bases between the two germline ends. This CDR3 contains 12 residues. The CDR3, as DNA: TGCAGCGTTGAGCAGAGGGGAGAGACCCAGTACTTC. Encoded protein: CSVEQRGETQYF. The full variable domain, completed using reference TRBV29-1 and TRBJ2-5, is SAVISQKPSRDICQRGTSLTIQCQVDSQVTMMFWYRQQPGQSLTLIATANQGSEATYESGFVIDKFPISRPNLTFSTLTVSNMSPEDSSIYLCSVEQRGETQYFGPGTRLLVL.

The chain couples TRBV6-2 or TRBV6-3 to TRBJ2-3; D remains ambiguous. Germline V gene lookup returns CDR1 MNHEY and CDR2 SVGEGT. Trimming shortened V by 6 bases and J by 2 bases, and 15 bases separated the two germline ends. This CDR3 is built from 15 residues. CDR3 nucleotides: TGTGCCAGCAGGGCCCGAGACCCAAACACAGATACGCAGTATTTT. Residues: CASRARDPNTDTQYF.

This clonotype was counted ten times or more. Its ends do not fully match the called genes, so a read error is possible. CDR3 sequence: CSAGDGLNTEAFF. For the CDR3, the DNA is TGCAGTGCTGGAGACGGACTGAACACTGAAGCTTTCTTT. The chain links TRBV20-1 to TRBJ1-1, with D unclear. The CDR3 extends over 13 amino acids. Germline CDR1 is DFQATT and CDR2 is SNEGSKA (reference sequence).

This clonotype was counted many times. The gene calls are TRBV7-3 and TRBJ2-1; D is unclear. The CDR3 has 13 residues. V dropped 0 bases and J dropped 4 bases, with 4 bases sitting between them. CDR1 is SGHTA and CDR2 is FQGTGA in the germline V gene. CDR3 loop: CASSLTAYNEQFF. CDR3 in DNA: TGTGCCAGCAGCTTAACAGCGTACAATGAGCAGTTCTTC.

J is TRBJ2-1 and V is TRBV29-1, with TRBD2 matching 7 bases. CDR3 size: 13 residues. With 5 bases clipped from V and 6 bases from J, the junction kept 7 bases outside the gene matches. Germline CDR1 is SQVTM and CDR2 is ANQGSEA. CDR3 DNA sequence: TGCAGCGTTAGGAGGGAGGGCCTCAATGAGCAGTTCTTC. Protein sequence: CSVRREGLNEQFF.

The rearrangement joins TRBV28 to TRBJ2-1; 10 nucleotides agree with TRBD2. V gave up 5 bases and J gave up 6 bases; unmatched junction bases: 7. This CDR3 spans 15 amino acids. The V gene's germline CDR1 is MDHEN and CDR2 SYDVKM. Here the CDR3 reads CASSPLAGAFNEQFF. The CDR3 nucleotides are TGTGCCAGCAGTCCGCTAGCGGGGGCCTTCAATGAGCAGTTCTTC. The variable domain in full, with the rest retrieved from reference TRBV28 and TRBJ2-1, is DVKVTQSSRYLVKRTGEKVFLECVQDMDHENMFWYRQDPGLGLRLIYFSYDVKMKEKGDIPEGYSVSREKKERFSLILESASTNQTSMYLCASSPLAGAFNEQFFGPGTRLTVL.

The chain uses TRBV5-1 and TRBJ2-1; possibly TRBD2 for D (5 bases). Germline loops: CDR1 SGHRS, CDR2 YFSETQ. Trimming removed 4 bases at V and 10 bases at J, with 12 bases between. This CDR3 spans 12 amino acids. CDR3 in DNA: TGCGCCAGCAGCCCGGGGATGCTGGAGCAGTTCTTC. It codes for CASSPGMLEQFF.

The V gene is TRBV12-3 or TRBV12-4, the J gene TRBJ1-2, with D perhaps TRBD1 (6 bases). Between the trimmed V and J ends, which lost 2 bases and 4 bases, there was a span of 11 bases. The CDR3 is 14 residues long. CDR3 sequence reads: CASSLKGVGYGYTF. CDR3 sequence (DNA): TGTGCCAGCAGTTTAAAGGGGGTGGGCTATGGCTACACCTTC.

This clonotype came up a few times. This sequence joins TRBV10-3 and TRBJ1-2, with no clear D. There are 11 residues in the CDR3. Germline V gene sequence: CDR1 ENHRY, CDR2 SYGVKD. With 5 bases removed from V and 8 bases from J, the gap between germline ends came to 9 bases. The CDR3 spells CAISREGGYTF. CDR3 nucleotide sequence: TGTGCCATCAGTAGGGAAGGAGGCTACACCTTC.

This clonotype was detected only a few times. This rearrangement joins TRBV28 to TRBJ2-5, with D possibly TRBD2 on 5 matching bases. Germline V gene sequence: CDR1 MDHEN, CDR2 SYDVKM. Trimming removed 5 bases at V and 3 bases at J, with 13 bases between. This CDR3 has 14 residues. Written as DNA, the CDR3 is TGTGCCAGCAGTCCCATATCCGGGGAAGAGACCCAGTACTTC. Its translation: CASSPISGEETQYF.

The CDR3 nucleotides read TGCGCCGGTAACAGGGGACTGGCGGGGACCGGGGAGCTGTTTTTT. Translated: CAGNRGLAGTGELFF. The J gene is TRBJ2-2, the V gene TRBV4-1, with D possibly being TRBD1 (7 bases). Germline values: CDR1 MGHRA, CDR2 YSYEKL. CDR3 length: 15 residues. V dropped 11 bases and J dropped 5 bases, with 21 bases sitting between them.

This clonotype was seen only a few times. The chain employs TRBV18 and TRBJ1-1, with TRBD1 identical over 7 bases. This CDR3 region has 13 residues. The ends lost 6 bases at V and 1 base at J; junction bases unmatched: 2. CDR1 is KGHSH, CDR2 LQKENI, per germline. CDR3 DNA sequence: TGTGCCAGCTCCTGGGACAGGAACACTGAAGCTTTCTTT. The encoded protein is CASSWDRNTEAFF.

The chain carries TRBV6-2 or TRBV6-3 and TRBJ1-5; D not certain. Germline CDR1 and CDR2: MNHEY and SVGEGT. This CDR3 is built from 13 residues. V lost 6 bases and J 3 bases, leaving 9 bases between the germline ends. The CDR3 here is CASRWEVNQPQHF. CDR3 sequence (DNA): TGTGCCAGCAGGTGGGAGGTCAATCAGCCCCAGCATTTT.

The rearrangement uses TRBV6-2 or TRBV6-3 and TRBJ2-1; TRBD1 or TRBD2 may be the D gene (5 bases each). The CDR3 length is 16 residues. Germline-derived CDR1 and CDR2 are MNHEY and SVGEGT. The V gene lost 6 bases and the J gene lost 1 base, with 16 bases spanning the gap. The CDR3 nucleotides read TGTGCCAGCAGACAGGTACTTGGAGGATCCTACAATGAGCAGTTCTTC. As protein: CASRQVLGGSYNEQFF.

This sequence joins TRBV29-1 and TRBJ2-3; D call uncertain. Germline CDR1 SQVTM, CDR2 ANQGSEA. This CDR3 is built from 12 residues. The V gene lost 2 bases and the J gene lost 5 bases, with 8 bases spanning the gap. The CDR3 spells CSVELPGDTQYF. The CDR3 DNA reads as TGCAGCGTTGAACTTCCAGGAGATACGCAGTATTTT.

The table lists this clonotype with many counts. This chain uses TRBV5-1 with TRBJ2-1, with 7 bases that match TRBD2. Germline-derived CDR1 and CDR2 are SGHRS and YFSETQ. This CDR3 has 14 residues. V shed 3 bases, J shed 5 bases, and the junction held 5 bases outside the gene matches. DNA for the CDR3: TGCGCCAGCAGCTGGCTAGCGGTTAACAATGAGCAGTTCTTC. Translating it yields CASSWLAVNNEQFF.

The chain uses TRBV6-6 and TRBJ2-7, with unresolved D. This CDR3 region has 12 residues. Trimming removed 4 bases from V and 3 bases from J, with 7 bases in between. The germline V gene encodes CDR1 MNHNY and CDR2 SVGAGI (reference sequence). CDR3 protein: CASSSGHYEQYF. The CDR3 coding sequence is TGTGCCAGCAGTTCGGGCCACTACGAGCAGTACTTC.

The CDR3 spells CSARWREAYNEQFF. The CDR3 DNA reads TGCAGTGCTAGATGGCGGGAGGCCTACAATGAGCAGTTCTTC. The chain couples TRBV20-1 to TRBJ2-1; 8 bases fit TRBD2. Unmatched junction bases numbered 2, after V lost 2 bases and J lost 2 bases. The CDR3 has 14 amino acids. CDR1 and CDR2 (germline): DFQATT, SNEGSKA (reference sequence).

In its sample, this clonotype is medium-sized (0.01 to 0.1%). The rearrangement links TRBV20-1 to TRBJ2-2; D unresolved. CDR3 length: 14 amino acids. From germline, CDR1 is DFQATT and CDR2 SNEGSKA (reference sequence). Trimming stripped 0 bases from V and 5 bases from J, with 10 bases between. The CDR3 reads CSARDFQRTGELFF. The CDR3 region has the DNA TGCAGTGCTAGAGATTTTCAGAGAACCGGGGAGCTGTTTTTT.

The rearrangement uses TRBV3-1 and TRBJ2-3; 9 bases are a match to TRBD2. The CDR3 contains 15 residues. V was clipped by 2 bases and J by 1 base; unmatched bases: 1. The germline CDR1 and CDR2 sequences are LGHDT and YNNKEL (reference sequence). The CDR3 here is CASSQRTSGTDTQYF. The DNA for the CDR3 is TGTGCCAGCAGCCAAAGGACTAGCGGCACAGATACGCAGTATTTT.

The genes are TRBV20-1 and TRBJ2-3, with D possibly being TRBD2 (6 bases). The CDR3 sequence is 15 residues long. V lost 3 bases and J lost 2, with 15 bases in between. Germline loops: CDR1 DFQATT, CDR2 SNEGSKA (reference sequence). In DNA, the CDR3 is TGCAGTGCTAGGGGCCGGGACTCTTACACAGATACGCAGTATTTT. It specifies CSARGRDSYTDTQYF.

V is TRBV5-6 and J is TRBJ1-2; no reliable D call. Germline V gene data show CDR1 as SGHDT and CDR2 as YYEEEE. Deletions cut 1 base from V and 8 bases from J, with 6 bases between. The CDR3 covers 11 residues. The CDR3 coding sequence is TGTGCCAGCAGCTTGTCGTCAGGCTACACCTTC. Translating it yields CASSLSSGYTF.

This clonotype was picked up many times. The CDR3 spells CASSIGQEPYEQYF. CDR3 coding DNA: TGCGCCAGCAGCATCGGACAGGAACCCTACGAGCAGTACTTC. This chain joins TRBV5-1 and TRBJ2-7; 7 nucleotides agree with TRBD1. V lost 4 bases to trimming and J lost 2 bases; unmatched junction nucleotides: 6. Germline V gene sequence: CDR1 SGHRS, CDR2 YFSETQ. CDR3 length: 14 amino acids.

In this sample, this clonotype turned up many times. This chain links TRBV4-2 with TRBJ2-7; TRBD2 agrees at 7 bases. From germline, CDR1 is LGHNA and CDR2 YNFKEQ. The length of the CDR3 is 16 residues. The trim removed 0 bases at V and 1 base at J, leaving 6 bases unmatched. The CDR3 here is CASSQEGLAVSYEQYF. CDR3 bases: TGTGCCAGCAGCCAAGAGGGGCTAGCGGTTTCCTACGAGCAGTACTTC.

V is TRBV4-3 and J is TRBJ2-6; no clear D. The CDR3 is 15 amino acids. Trimming took off 4 bases at V and 1 base at J, with 8 bases between the two ends. Germline loops: CDR1 LGHNA, CDR2 YSLEER. The CDR3 here is CASSPVGSGANVLTF. The CDR3 bases are TGCGCCAGCAGCCCGGTGGGGTCTGGGGCCAACGTCCTGACTTTC.

CDR3 nucleotide sequence: TGTGCCACCAGTCCCGGGCGAGGGACCGAGCAGTACTTC. Its translation: CATSPGRGTEQYF. V is TRBV15 and J is TRBJ2-7; D may match TRBD1 or TRBD2 (5 bases each). Germline-derived CDR1 and CDR2 are LNHNV and YYDKDF (reference sequence). The V gene lost 6 bases and the J gene lost 6 bases, with 15 bases spanning the gap. The CDR3 totals 13 residues.

This clonotype was observed a few times. V and J are TRBV20-1 and TRBJ2-1; D unresolved. V gave up 7 bases and J gave up 4 bases, with 5 bases separating them. Germline V gene sequence: CDR1 DFQATT, CDR2 SNEGSKA (reference sequence). The CDR3 length is 10 residues. The CDR3 loop is CSVPYNEQFF. CDR3 DNA: TGCAGTGTCCCTTACAATGAGCAGTTCTTC.

This rearrangement joins TRBV25-1 to TRBJ2-1; D is perhaps TRBD1 (6 bases). This CDR3 comprises 15 residues. V was cut by 4 bases and J by 0 bases, with 10 bases left in between. The germline V gene encodes CDR1 MGHDK and CDR2 SYGVNS. In nucleotides, the CDR3 is TGTGCCAGCAGTGTTACAGGGTCCTCCTACAATGAGCAGTTCTTC. Protein sequence: CASSVTGSSYNEQFF.